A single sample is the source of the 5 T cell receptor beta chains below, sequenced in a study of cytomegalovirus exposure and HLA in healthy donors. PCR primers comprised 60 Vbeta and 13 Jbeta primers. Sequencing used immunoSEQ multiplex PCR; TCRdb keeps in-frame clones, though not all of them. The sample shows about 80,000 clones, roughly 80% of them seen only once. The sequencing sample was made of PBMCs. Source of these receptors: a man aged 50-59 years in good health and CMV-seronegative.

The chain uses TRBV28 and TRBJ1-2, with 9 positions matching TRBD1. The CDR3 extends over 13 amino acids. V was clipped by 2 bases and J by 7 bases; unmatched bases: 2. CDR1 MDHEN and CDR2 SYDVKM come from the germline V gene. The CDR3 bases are TGTGCCAGCAGTTTAAACAGGGGGCTTGGCTACACCTTC. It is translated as CASSLNRGLGYTF.

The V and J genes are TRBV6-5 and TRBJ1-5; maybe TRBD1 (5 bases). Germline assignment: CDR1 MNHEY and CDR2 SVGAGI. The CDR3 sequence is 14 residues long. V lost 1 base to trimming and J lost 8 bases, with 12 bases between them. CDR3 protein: CASSYLGGGKPQHF. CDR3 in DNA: TGTGCCAGCAGTTACTTGGGGGGAGGCAAGCCCCAGCATTTT.

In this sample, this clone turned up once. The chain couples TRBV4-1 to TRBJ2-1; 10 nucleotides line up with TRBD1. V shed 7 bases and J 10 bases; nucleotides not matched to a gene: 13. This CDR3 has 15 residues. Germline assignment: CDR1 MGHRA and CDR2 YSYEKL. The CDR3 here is CASTLRTGGEWEQFF. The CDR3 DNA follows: TGCGCCAGCACGCTGAGGACAGGGGGGGAGTGGGAGCAGTTCTTC.

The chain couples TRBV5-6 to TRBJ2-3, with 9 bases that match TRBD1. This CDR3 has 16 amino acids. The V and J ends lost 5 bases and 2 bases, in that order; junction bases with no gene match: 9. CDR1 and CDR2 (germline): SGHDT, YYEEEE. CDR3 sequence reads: CASSSSGDRVTDTQYF. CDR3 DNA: TGTGCCAGCAGTTCTTCTGGGGACAGGGTCACAGATACGCAGTATTTT.

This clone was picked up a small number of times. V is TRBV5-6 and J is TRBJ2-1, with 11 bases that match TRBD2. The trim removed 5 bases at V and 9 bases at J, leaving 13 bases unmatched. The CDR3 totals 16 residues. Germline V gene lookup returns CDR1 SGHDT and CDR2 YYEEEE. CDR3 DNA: TGTGCCAGCAGTTTGACTAGCGGGGCTCTGAGGGGTGAGCAGTTCTTC. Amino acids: CASSLTSGALRGEQFF.